This TCR beta chain was documented in a study of circulating and synovial CD4+ cells in juvenile arthritis. After removal of 6 bases from V and 2 bases from J, the junction contained 3 bases not matched to a gene. This CDR3 comprises 15 residues. CDR1 is LGHNA and CDR2 is YSLEER in the germline V gene. About this clone: The antigen remains unidentified.

Only in-frame clones appear in the TCRdb table, and some are missing; sequencing was by immunoSEQ multiplex PCR. The sample records roughly 3,800 clones, 75% to 90% being singletons. Donors were patients with active juvenile idiopathic arthritis. Study-wide results and limits: Circulating pathogenic-like lymphocytes shared a substantially higher fraction of CDR3 sequences with synovium than bulk blood. Shared-clonotype fractions with synovium likely underestimate full repertoire overlap. T cell genome counts differed by at least an order of magnitude between CPL and CD4 samples.

The TCR was taken from a human donor with juvenile idiopathic arthritis. V usage is TRBV4-3 and J usage is TRBJ2-3; TRBD2 aligns across 12 bases. Sequencing used CD4+ T cells from synovial fluid. This CDR3 reads CASSRLAGATDTQYF. For the CDR3, the DNA is TGCGCCAGCAGTCGACTAGCGGGAGCCACAGATACGCAGTATTTT.